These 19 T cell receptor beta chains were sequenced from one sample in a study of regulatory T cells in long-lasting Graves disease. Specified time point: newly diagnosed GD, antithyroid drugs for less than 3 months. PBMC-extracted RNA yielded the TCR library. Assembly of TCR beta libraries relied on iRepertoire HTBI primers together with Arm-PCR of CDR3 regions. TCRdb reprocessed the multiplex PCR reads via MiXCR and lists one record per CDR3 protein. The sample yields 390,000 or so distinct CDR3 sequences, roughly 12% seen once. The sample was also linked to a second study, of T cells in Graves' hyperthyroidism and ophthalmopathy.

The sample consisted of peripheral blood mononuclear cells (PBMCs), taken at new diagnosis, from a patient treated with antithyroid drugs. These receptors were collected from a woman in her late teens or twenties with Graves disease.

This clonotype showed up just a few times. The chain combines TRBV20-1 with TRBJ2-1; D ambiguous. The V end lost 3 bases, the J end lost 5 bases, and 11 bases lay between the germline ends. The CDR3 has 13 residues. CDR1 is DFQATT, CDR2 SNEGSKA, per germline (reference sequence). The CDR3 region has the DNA TGCAGTGCTAGCAAGTGGGGAAACAATGAGCAGTTCTTC. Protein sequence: CSASKWGNNEQFF.

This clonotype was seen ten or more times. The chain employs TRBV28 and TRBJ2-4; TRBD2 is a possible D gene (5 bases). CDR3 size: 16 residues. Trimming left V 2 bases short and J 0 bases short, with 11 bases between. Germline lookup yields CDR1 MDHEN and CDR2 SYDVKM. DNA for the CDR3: TGTGCCAGCAGTTTAGAGGGCGCGGTAGCCAAAAACATTCAGTACTTC. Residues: CASSLEGAVAKNIQYF.

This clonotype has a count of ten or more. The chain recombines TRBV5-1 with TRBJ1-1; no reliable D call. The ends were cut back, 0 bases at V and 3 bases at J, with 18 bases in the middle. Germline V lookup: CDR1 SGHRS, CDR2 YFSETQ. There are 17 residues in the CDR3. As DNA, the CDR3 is TGCGCCAGCAGCTTGGGCGGGAAGGGAATTACCGACACTGAAGCTTTCTTT. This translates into CASSLGGKGITDTEAFF.

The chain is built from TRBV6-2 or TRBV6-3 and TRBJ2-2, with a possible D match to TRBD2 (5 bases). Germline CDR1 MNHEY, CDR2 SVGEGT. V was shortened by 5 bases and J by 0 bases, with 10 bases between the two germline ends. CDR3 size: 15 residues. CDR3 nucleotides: TGTGCCAGCAGTGAAGGAGGCGCGAACACCGGGGAGCTGTTTTTT. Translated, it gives CASSEGGANTGELFF.

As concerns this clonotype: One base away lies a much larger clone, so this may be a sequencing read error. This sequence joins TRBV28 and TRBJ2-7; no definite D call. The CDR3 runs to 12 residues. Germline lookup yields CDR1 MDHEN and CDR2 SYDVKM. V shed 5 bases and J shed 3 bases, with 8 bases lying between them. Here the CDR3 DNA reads TGTGCCAGCAGTCCGCTCTACTACGAGCAGTACTTC. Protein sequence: CASSPLYYEQYF.

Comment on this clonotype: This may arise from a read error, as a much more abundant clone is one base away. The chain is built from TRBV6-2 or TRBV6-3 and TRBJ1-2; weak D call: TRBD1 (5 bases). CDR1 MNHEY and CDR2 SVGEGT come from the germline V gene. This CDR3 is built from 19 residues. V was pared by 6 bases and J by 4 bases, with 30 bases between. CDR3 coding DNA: TGTGCCAGCAGGAACCACCCCCTCGGGGCACTCTTGGGGGGCTATGGCTACACCTTC. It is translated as CASRNHPLGALLGGYGYTF.

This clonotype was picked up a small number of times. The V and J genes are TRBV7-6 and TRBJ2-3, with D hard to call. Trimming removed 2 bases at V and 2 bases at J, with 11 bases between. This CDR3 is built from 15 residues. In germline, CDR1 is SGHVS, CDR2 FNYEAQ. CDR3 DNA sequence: TGTGCCAGCAGCTTATTGGGTTCTTCCACAGATACGCAGTATTTT. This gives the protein CASSLLGSSTDTQYF.

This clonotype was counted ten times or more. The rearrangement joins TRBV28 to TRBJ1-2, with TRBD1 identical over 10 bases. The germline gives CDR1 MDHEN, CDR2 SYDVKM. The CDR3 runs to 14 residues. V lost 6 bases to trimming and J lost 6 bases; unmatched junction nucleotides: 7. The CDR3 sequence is CASSTGTGAHGYTF. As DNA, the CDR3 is TGTGCCAGCAGCACCGGGACAGGGGCCCATGGCTACACCTTC.

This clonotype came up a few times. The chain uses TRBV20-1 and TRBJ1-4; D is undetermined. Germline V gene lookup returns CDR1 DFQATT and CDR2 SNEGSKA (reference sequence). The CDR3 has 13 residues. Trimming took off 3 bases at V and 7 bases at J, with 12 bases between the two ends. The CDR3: CSASEQASEKLFF. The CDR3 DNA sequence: TGCAGTGCTAGCGAGCAGGCGAGTGAAAAACTGTTTTTT.

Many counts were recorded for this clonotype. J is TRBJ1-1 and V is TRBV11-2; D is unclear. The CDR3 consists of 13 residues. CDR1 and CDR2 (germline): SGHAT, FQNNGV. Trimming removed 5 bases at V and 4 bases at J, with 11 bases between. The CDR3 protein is CASSHPGSTEAFF. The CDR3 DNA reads TGTGCCAGCAGCCACCCTGGTAGCACTGAAGCTTTCTTT.

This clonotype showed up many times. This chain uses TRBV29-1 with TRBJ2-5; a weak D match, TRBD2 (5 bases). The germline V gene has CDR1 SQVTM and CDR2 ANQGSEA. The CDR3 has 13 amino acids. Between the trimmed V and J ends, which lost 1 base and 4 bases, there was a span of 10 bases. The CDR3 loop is CSVEGGRAETQYF. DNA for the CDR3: TGCAGCGTTGAAGGTGGGCGGGCAGAGACCCAGTACTTC.

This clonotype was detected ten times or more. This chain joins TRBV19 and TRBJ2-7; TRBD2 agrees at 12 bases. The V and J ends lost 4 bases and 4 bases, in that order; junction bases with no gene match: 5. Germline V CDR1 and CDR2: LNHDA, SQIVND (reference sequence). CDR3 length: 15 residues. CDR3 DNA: TGTGCCAGTAGTAGACTAGCGGGAGAGAGTTACGAGCAGTACTTC. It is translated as CASSRLAGESYEQYF. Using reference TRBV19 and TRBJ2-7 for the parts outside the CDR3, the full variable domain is DGGITQSPKYLFRKEGQNVTLSCEQNLNHDAMYWYRQDPGQGLRLIYYSQIVNDFQKGDIAEGYSVSREKKESFPLTVTSAQKNPTAFYLCASSRLAGESYEQYFGPGTRLTVT.

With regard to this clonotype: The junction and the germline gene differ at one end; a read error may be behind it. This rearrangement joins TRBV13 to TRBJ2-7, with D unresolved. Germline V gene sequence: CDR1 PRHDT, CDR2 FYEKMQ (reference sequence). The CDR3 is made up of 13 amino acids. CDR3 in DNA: TGTGCCAGCAGCTCGAGAGGCTCCTACGAGCGGTACTTC. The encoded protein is CASSSRGSYERYF. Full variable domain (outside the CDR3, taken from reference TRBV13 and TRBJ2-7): AAGVIQSPRHLIKEKRETATLKCYPIPRHDTVYWYQQGPGQDPQFLISFYEKMQSDKGSIPDRFSAQQFSDYHSELNMSSLELGDSALYFCASSSRGSYERYFGPGTRLTVT.

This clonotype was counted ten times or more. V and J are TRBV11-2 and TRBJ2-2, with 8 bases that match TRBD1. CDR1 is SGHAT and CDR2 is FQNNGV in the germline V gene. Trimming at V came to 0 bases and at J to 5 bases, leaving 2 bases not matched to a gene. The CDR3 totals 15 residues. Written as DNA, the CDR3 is TGTGCCAGCAGCTTAGAGCAGGGGGCGACCGGGGAGCTGTTTTTT. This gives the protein CASSLEQGATGELFF.

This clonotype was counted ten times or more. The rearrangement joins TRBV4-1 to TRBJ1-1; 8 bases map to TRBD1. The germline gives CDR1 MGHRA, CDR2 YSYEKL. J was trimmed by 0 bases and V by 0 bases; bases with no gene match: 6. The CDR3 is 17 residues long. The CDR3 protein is CASSQDGHRGVNTEAFF. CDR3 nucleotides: TGCGCCAGCAGCCAAGATGGTCACAGGGGGGTGAACACTGAAGCTTTCTTT.

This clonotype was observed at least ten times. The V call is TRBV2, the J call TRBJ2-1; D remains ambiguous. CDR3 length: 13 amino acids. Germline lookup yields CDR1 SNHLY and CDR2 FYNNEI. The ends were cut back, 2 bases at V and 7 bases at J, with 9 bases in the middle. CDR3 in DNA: TGTGCCAGCAGTGAATCTGGGGTTAATGAGCAGTTCTTC. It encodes CASSESGVNEQFF.

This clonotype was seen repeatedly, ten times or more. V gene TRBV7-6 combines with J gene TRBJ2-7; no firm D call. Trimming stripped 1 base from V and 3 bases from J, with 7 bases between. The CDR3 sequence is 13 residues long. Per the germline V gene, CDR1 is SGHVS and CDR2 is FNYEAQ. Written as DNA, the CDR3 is TGTGCCAGCAGCTTAGACCATTACTACGAGCAGTACTTC. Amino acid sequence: CASSLDHYYEQYF.

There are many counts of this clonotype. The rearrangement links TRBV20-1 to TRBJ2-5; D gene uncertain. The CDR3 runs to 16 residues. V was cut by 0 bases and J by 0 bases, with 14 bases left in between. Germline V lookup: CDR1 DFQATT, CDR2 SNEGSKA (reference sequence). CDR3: CSARDTDGEYQETQYF. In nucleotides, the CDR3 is TGCAGTGCTAGAGATACGGACGGAGAGTACCAAGAGACCCAGTACTTC.

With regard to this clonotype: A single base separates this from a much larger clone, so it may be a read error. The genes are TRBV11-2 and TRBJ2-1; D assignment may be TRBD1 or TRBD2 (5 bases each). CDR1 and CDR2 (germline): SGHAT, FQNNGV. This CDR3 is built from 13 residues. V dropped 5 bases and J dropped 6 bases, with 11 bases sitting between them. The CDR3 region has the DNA TGTGCCAGCAGCCGGGGACCGGGCAATGAGCAGTTCTTC. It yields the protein CASSRGPGNEQFF.